This T cell receptor beta chain derives from a study of OX40 agonist ivuxolimab in advanced cancers. Study-level findings and limits: The study observed clonal expansion of CD4+ and CD8+ blood T cells by week 6 at 0.1 to 3.0 mg/kg. The authors also found low normalized T-cell clonal expansion in some nonresponders. Among patients with partial responses at 0.1-3.0 mg/kg, clonal expansion was among the lowest.

Clones were read by immunoSEQ multiplex PCR, and TCRdb kept only the in-frame ones, dropping some. The table shows approximately 80,000 clones, with about 89% occurring only once. Concerning this clone itself: As yet, its antigen is unknown.

The ends were cut back, 3 bases at V and 2 bases at J, with 11 bases in the middle. There are 14 residues in the CDR3. Germline assignment: CDR1 SGDLS and CDR2 YYNGEE. Specimen: CD4+ or CD8+ T cells sorted from blood, collected in a trial of the OX40 agonist ivuxolimab. The rearrangement links TRBV9 to TRBJ1-2; D ambiguous. The clonotype comes from an adult with an advanced solid tumor such as melanoma, head and neck, liver or kidney cancer. Here the CDR3 reads CASSDSTGNYGYTF. DNA for the CDR3: TGTGCCAGCAGCGACTCCACCGGGAACTATGGCTACACCTTC.